What follows are 16 T cell receptor beta chains derived from one specimen sequenced in a study of CD8+ T cells in alopecia areata. In each case, RNA was isolated and then reverse transcribed into cDNA as the sequencing template. Only in-frame clones appear in the TCRdb table, and some are missing; sequencing was by immunoSEQ multiplex PCR. The table has over 150,000 clones, about three fifths seen once. The sample's treatment: oral pan-JAK inhibitor, 5-10 mg twice daily. The sequences come from CD4+ T cells sorted from blood, collected at week 24, from a patient treated with tofacitinib. These receptors all come from a human donor with alopecia areata.

This clone was detected a few times. The sample has other DNA sequences that encode this CDR3 too. The V and J genes are TRBV7-2 and TRBJ2-5; D gene ambiguous. This CDR3 region has 13 residues. Trimming removed 3 bases from V and 4 bases from J, with 9 bases in between. CDR1 SGHTA and CDR2 FQGNSA come from the germline V gene. Here the CDR3 reads CASSFGVAETQYF. For the CDR3, the DNA is TGTGCCAGCAGCTTTGGAGTGGCAGAGACCCAGTACTTC.

There are a few counts of this clone. V is TRBV7-2 and J is TRBJ1-1; no firm D call. There are 14 residues in the CDR3. Germline V CDR1 and CDR2: SGHTA, FQGNSA. V was trimmed by 5 bases and J by 0 bases, leaving 10 bases between them. CDR3 in amino acids: CASSPDWLNTEAFF. DNA of the CDR3: TGTGCCAGCAGCCCGGACTGGTTGAACACTGAAGCTTTCTTT.

In this sample, this clone turned up once. This chain uses TRBV5-1 with TRBJ2-3; TRBD1 agrees at 8 bases. Germline V gene lookup returns CDR1 SGHRS and CDR2 YFSETQ. The CDR3 has 16 amino acids. J was trimmed by 4 bases and V by 0 bases; bases with no gene match: 7. As DNA, the CDR3 is TGCGCCAGCAGCTTGGGAGGAGACAGGGGTGCAGATACGCAGTATTTT. It is translated as CASSLGGDRGADTQYF. Looking up the rest from reference TRBV5-1 and TRBJ2-3 gives the full variable domain: KAGVTQTPRYLIKTRGQQVTLSCSPISGHRSVSWYQQTPGQGLQFLFEYFSETQRNKGNFPGRFSGRQFSNSRSEMNVSTLELGDSALYLCASSLGGDRGADTQYFGPGTRLTVL.

The rearrangement uses TRBV7-2 and TRBJ2-7, with D perhaps TRBD2 (6 bases). The CDR3 totals 17 residues. Looked up from germline, CDR1 is SGHTA and CDR2 is FQGNSA. V lost 2 bases, J lost 1 base, and 18 bases lay in between. CDR3 in DNA: TGTGCCAGCAGCTTACTCGGCGGAGGGACGGTTTCCTACGAGCAGTACTTC. This encodes CASSLLGGGTVSYEQYF. Filled out from reference TRBV7-2 and TRBJ2-7, the complete variable domain reads GAGVSQSPSNKVTEKGKDVELRCDPISGHTALYWYRQSLGQGLEFLIYFQGNSAPDKSGLPSDRFSAERTGGSVSTLTIQRTQQEDSAVYLCASSLLGGGTVSYEQYFGPGTRLTVT.

The chain has TRBV30 and TRBJ2-3; D is possibly TRBD2 (6 bases). The CDR3 is made up of 15 amino acids. CDR1 and CDR2 from the germline V gene are GTSNPN and SVGIG (reference sequence). Trimming pared 6 bases from V and 0 bases from J, leaving 16 bases between. CDR3 DNA: TGTGCCTGCGCCCTGGGGGGAGTGAGCACAGATACGCAGTATTTT. This encodes CACALGGVSTDTQYF.

The chain carries TRBV30 and TRBJ2-1; 7 bases fit TRBD2. J was trimmed by 7 bases and V by 0 bases; bases with no gene match: 6. This CDR3 contains 14 residues. Germline-derived CDR1 and CDR2 are GTSNPN and SVGIG (reference sequence). The CDR3 protein is CAWSVQLAKNEQFF. In DNA form, the CDR3 reads TGTGCCTGGAGTGTACAACTAGCGAAAAATGAGCAGTTCTTC.

The chain employs TRBV9 and TRBJ2-7; the D gene is possibly TRBD2 (6 bases). The germline V gene has CDR1 SGDLS and CDR2 YYNGEE. The CDR3 length is 14 residues. The V and J ends lost 4 bases and 3 bases respectively, with 14 bases between them. CDR3 in DNA: TGTGCCAGCAGCCCGGGACTGCTAGACTACGAGCAGTACTTC. Its translation: CASSPGLLDYEQYF.

This chain uses TRBV11-2 with TRBJ1-2; D is ambiguous. V lost 1 base to trimming and J lost 6 bases, with 12 bases between them. This CDR3 spans 14 amino acids. Germline V gene data show CDR1 as SGHAT and CDR2 as FQNNGV. The CDR3 coding sequence is TGTGCCAGCAGCTTAGCTGGGAGCACCAATGGCTACACCTTC. Translating it yields CASSLAGSTNGYTF.

This clone has only one observation. The CDR3 loop is CASSLMTGAGETQYF. As DNA, the CDR3 is TGTGCCAGCAGCTTAATGACAGGGGCCGGGGAGACCCAGTACTTC. The V call is TRBV7-3, the J call TRBJ2-5; 8 bases fit TRBD1. This CDR3 comprises 15 residues. J was trimmed by 5 bases and V by 1 base; bases with no gene match: 6. Per germline, CDR1 SGHTA and CDR2 FQGTGA.

V is TRBV5-1 and J is TRBJ2-5, with 7 nucleotides matching TRBD1. This CDR3 is 16 amino acids long. The germline gives CDR1 SGHRS, CDR2 YFSETQ. V trimming: 0 bases; J trimming: 5 bases; junction bases outside the gene matches: 10. The CDR3 loop reads CASSLGASGQRETQYF. The CDR3 bases are TGCGCCAGCAGCTTGGGGGCTTCGGGACAGAGGGAGACCCAGTACTTC.

The CDR3 sequence is CASSLRGGRADTQYF. CDR3 coding DNA: TGTGCCAGCAGCTTAAGGGGCGGGAGGGCAGATACGCAGTATTTT. The gene calls are TRBV11-2 and TRBJ2-3; 9 bases agree with TRBD2. Germline V gives CDR1 SGHAT, CDR2 FQNNGV. CDR3 length: 15 amino acids. V dropped 2 bases and J dropped 4; count of bases not matched to a gene: 4.

This clone was seen more than once but under ten times. J is TRBJ2-5 and V is TRBV29-1; D might be TRBD1 (5 bases). The CDR3 has 13 residues. The V and J ends lost 3 bases and 7 bases respectively, with 15 bases between them. CDR1 and CDR2 from the germline V gene are SQVTM and ANQGSEA. In DNA form, the CDR3 reads TGCAGCGTTGAGACTTTGTTTAGGGGGACCCAGTACTTC. It encodes CSVETLFRGTQYF.

The rearrangement links TRBV5-6 to TRBJ2-5, with 14 bases that match TRBD2. Trimming at V came to 4 bases and at J to 4 bases, leaving 6 bases not matched to a gene. Germline CDR1 SGHDT, CDR2 YYEEEE. This CDR3 spans 16 amino acids. CDR3 nucleotides: TGTGCCAGCAGCACGAGACTAGCGGGAGGGGTAGAGACCCAGTACTTC. As protein: CASSTRLAGGVETQYF.

As for this clone: Other DNA sequences in this sample translate to the same CDR3. The chain has TRBV29-1 and TRBJ1-3; D not resolved. V was cut by 2 bases and J by 0 bases, with 2 bases left in between. The germline V gene encodes CDR1 SQVTM and CDR2 ANQGSEA. There are 12 residues in the CDR3. The CDR3 is CSVEYSGNTIYF. CDR3 nucleotides: TGCAGCGTTGAATACTCTGGAAACACCATATATTTT.

This clone was counted once. This chain links TRBV5-1 with TRBJ1-6; tentatively, D is TRBD1 (5 bases). This CDR3 is 16 amino acids long. Trimming removed 4 bases at V and 0 bases at J, with 11 bases between. CDR1 and CDR2 (germline): SGHRS, YFSETQ. Here the CDR3 reads CASSLGRSSYNSPLHF. The CDR3 DNA is TGCGCCAGCAGCCTGGGACGCAGCTCCTATAATTCACCCCTCCACTTT.

The rearrangement joins TRBV9 to TRBJ1-6; 7 bases match TRBD1. Per germline, CDR1 SGDLS and CDR2 YYNGEE. Trimming cost V 0 bases and J 7 bases; bases outside gene matches: 4. The CDR3 covers 15 residues. The CDR3 DNA sequence: TGTGCCAGCAGCGTAGAGGGGGCCGAAAATTCACCCCTCCACTTT. It yields the protein CASSVEGAENSPLHF. Using reference TRBV9 and TRBJ1-6 for the parts outside the CDR3, the full variable domain is DSGVTQTPKHLITATGQRVTLRCSPRSGDLSVYWYQQSLDQGLQFLIQYYNGEERAKGNILERFSAQQFPDLHSELNLSSLELGDSALYFCASSVEGAENSPLHFGNGTRLTVT.